Shown below are 6 T cell receptor beta chains from a single sample sequenced in a study of spatial heterogeneity in lung cancer. The time point denotes: sample taken at primary tumor resection. TCRdb re-called the 5' RACE reads through MiXCR, storing one row per CDR3 protein. The repertoire holds some 34,000 distinct CDR3 sequences, with less than 8.5% as singletons. The sequences come from PBMCs, collected at surgery. Source of these receptors: a female donor with early-stage non-small cell lung cancer.

This clonotype was found many times. CDR3 protein: CASSLARFGGTSYNEQFF. Written as DNA, the CDR3 is TGTGCCAGCAGCCTGGCTAGATTTGGCGGGACGAGCTACAATGAGCAGTTCTTC. V usage is TRBV5-4 and J usage is TRBJ2-1; possibly TRBD2 for D (6 bases). Deletions cut 4 bases from V and 3 bases from J, with 23 bases between. CDR1 is SGHNT and CDR2 is YYREEE in the germline V gene (reference sequence). The CDR3 is 18 residues long.

The chain is built from TRBV12-3 or TRBV12-4 and TRBJ2-1; 12 bases are a match to TRBD2. V lost 2 bases, J lost 9 bases, and 5 bases stayed unmatched. CDR3 length: 15 amino acids. As DNA, the CDR3 is TGTGCCAGCAGTTTATGGACTAGCGGGAAGTCTGAGCAGTTCTTC. Translation gives CASSLWTSGKSEQFF.

This clonotype was observed many times. The chain uses TRBV6-1 and TRBJ2-5; 10 bases map to TRBD1. After removal of 10 bases from V and 5 bases from J, the junction contained 22 bases not matched to a gene. Germline V gene lookup returns CDR1 MNHNS and CDR2 SASEGT. CDR3 length: 18 residues. The CDR3 coding sequence is TGTGCCACCTCTCCTGGCTCCGGGGGGACAGGGGCACGGGAGACCCAGTACTTC. The encoded protein is CATSPGSGGTGARETQYF.

This clonotype showed up many times. The V and J genes are TRBV19 and TRBJ2-2; unclear D gene. Germline values: CDR1 LNHDA, CDR2 SQIVND (reference sequence). V was clipped by 3 bases and J by 1 base, with 9 bases between them. The CDR3 extends over 15 amino acids. DNA of the CDR3: TGTGCCAGTAGTATGACCCACGAGAACACCGGGGAGCTGTTTTTT. Protein product: CASSMTHENTGELFF.

This clonotype was observed a few times. This chain uses TRBV10-2 with TRBJ2-1, with TRBD2 matching over 8 bases. Unmatched junction bases numbered 0, after V lost 5 bases and J lost 3 bases. Germline CDR1 is WSHSY and CDR2 is SAAADI. There are 13 residues in the CDR3. The CDR3 here is CASSLAGYNEQFF. The DNA for the CDR3 is TGCGCCAGCAGTCTAGCGGGCTACAATGAGCAGTTCTTC.

This clonotype was picked up a small number of times. The rearrangement links TRBV18 to TRBJ2-2; D is uncertain. This CDR3 comprises 13 residues. V lost 6 bases, J lost 6 bases, and 11 bases lay in between. Germline V gives CDR1 KGHSH, CDR2 LQKENI. CDR3 nucleotides: TGTGCCAGCTCTACCATGGGATCCGGGGAGCTGTTTTTT. Protein sequence: CASSTMGSGELFF.